This TCR beta chain is drawn from a study of CD4 T cells in relation to SARS-CoV-2 and coronaviruses. CD4+ T cells from unexposed donors were obtained before the COVID-19 pandemic (2011-2018). Isolation of CD4+ T cells took place after roughly nine days in culture. Study-wide results and limits: SARS-CoV-2-driven expansion was significantly weaker in crossreactive than monoreactive clones. No crossreactivity against non-spike viral proteins was tested here.

The assay was immunoSEQ multiplex PCR, and TCRdb's table has in-frame clones only and misses some. This table holds roughly 28,000 clones, around 67% found once. From germline, CDR1 is MNHEY and CDR2 SVGAGI. This CDR3 contains 15 residues. V gave up 6 bases and J gave up 7 bases, with 16 bases separating them. Of note for this clone: The antigen is unknown.

The V call is TRBV6-5, the J call TRBJ1-6, with D possibly matching TRBD1 (5 bases). The TCR comes from a human donor in good health. Sequencing was performed on CD4+ T cells from PBMCs, cultured in vitro. The CDR3 region has the DNA TGTGCCAGCAGGTTCTCGACAGTGGGAAATTCACCCCTCCACTTT. It codes for CASRFSTVGNSPLHF.